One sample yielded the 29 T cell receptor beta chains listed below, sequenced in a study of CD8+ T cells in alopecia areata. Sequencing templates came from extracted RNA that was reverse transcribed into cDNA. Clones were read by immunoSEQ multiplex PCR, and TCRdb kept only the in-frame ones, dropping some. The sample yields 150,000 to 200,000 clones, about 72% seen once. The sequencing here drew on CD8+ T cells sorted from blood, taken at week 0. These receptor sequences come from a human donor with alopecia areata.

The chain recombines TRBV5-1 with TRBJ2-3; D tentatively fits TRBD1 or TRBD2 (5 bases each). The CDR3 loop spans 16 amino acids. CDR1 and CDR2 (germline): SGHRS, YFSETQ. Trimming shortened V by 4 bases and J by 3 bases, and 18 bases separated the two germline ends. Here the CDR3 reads CASSHRGESGTDTQYF. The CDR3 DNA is TGCGCCAGCAGCCATAGGGGAGAATCAGGGACAGATACGCAGTATTTT.

CDR3 loop: CASSVETGSSSPLHF. DNA for the CDR3: TGTGCCAGCAGCGTAGAGACAGGGAGTTCTTCACCCCTCCACTTT. The chain recombines TRBV9 with TRBJ1-6; TRBD1 agrees at 7 bases. Trimming at V came to 0 bases and at J to 9 bases, leaving 6 bases not matched to a gene. CDR3 length: 15 residues. Germline values: CDR1 SGDLS, CDR2 YYNGEE.

CDR3 sequence reads: CASTERNEQFF. CDR3 in DNA: TGTGCCAGCACAGAGAGGAATGAGCAGTTCTTC. This chain connects TRBV2 to TRBJ2-1; D uncertain. From germline, CDR1 is SNHLY and CDR2 FYNNEI. V lost 7 bases, J lost 7 bases, and 8 bases lay in between. The CDR3 is 11 amino acids.

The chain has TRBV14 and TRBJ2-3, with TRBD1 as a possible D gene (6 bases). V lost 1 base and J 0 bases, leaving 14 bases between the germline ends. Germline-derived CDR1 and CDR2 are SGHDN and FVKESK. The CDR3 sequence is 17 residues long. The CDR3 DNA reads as TGTGCCAGCAGCCAAGCCGGGACACCGTTCAGCACAGATACGCAGTATTTT. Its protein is CASSQAGTPFSTDTQYF.

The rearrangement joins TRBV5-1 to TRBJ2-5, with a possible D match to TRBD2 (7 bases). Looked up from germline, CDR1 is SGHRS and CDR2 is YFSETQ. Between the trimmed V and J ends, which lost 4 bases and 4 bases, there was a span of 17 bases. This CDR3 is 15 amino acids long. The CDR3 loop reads CASSPLGGRGETQYF. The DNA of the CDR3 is TGCGCCAGCAGCCCCCTCGGGGGGCGGGGAGAGACCCAGTACTTC. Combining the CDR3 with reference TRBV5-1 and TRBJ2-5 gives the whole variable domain KAGVTQTPRYLIKTRGQQVTLSCSPISGHRSVSWYQQTPGQGLQFLFEYFSETQRNKGNFPGRFSGRQFSNSRSEMNVSTLELGDSALYLCASSPLGGRGETQYFGPGTRLLVL.

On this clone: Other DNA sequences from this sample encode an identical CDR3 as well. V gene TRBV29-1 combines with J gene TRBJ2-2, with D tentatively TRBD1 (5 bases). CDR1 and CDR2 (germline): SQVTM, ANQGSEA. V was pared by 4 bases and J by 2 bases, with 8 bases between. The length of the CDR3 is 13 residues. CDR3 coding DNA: TGCAGCGTTGTAGGGGTAAACACCGGGGAGCTGTTTTTT. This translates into CSVVGVNTGELFF.

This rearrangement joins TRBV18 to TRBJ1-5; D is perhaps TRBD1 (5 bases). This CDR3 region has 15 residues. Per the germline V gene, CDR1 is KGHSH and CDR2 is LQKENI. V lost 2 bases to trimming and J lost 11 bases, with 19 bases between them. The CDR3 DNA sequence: TGTGCCAGCTCACCAGAGGCGACAGTCCTAAGGGCCCAGCATTTT. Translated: CASSPEATVLRAQHF.

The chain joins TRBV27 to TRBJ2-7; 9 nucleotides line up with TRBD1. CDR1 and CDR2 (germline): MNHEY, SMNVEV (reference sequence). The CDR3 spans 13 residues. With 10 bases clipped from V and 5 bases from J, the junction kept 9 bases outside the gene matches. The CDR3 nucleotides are TGTGCCACCCGACAGGGGGGACTTGACGAGCAGTACTTC. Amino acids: CATRQGGLDEQYF.

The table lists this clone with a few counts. The CDR3 DNA reads TGCGCCAGCAGCCCCTCCGGGACAGGGGGCTATGGCTACACCTTC. Translating it yields CASSPSGTGGYGYTF. This chain joins TRBV4-1 and TRBJ1-2; 11 nucleotides align to TRBD1. Germline loops: CDR1 MGHRA, CDR2 YSYEKL. The V gene end was trimmed by 4 bases and the J gene end by 4 bases; junction bases not matched to a gene: 5. The CDR3 is 15 amino acids.

CDR3 DNA: TGTGCCAGCAGCCAGGCGGTGGACTGGGAGCAGTACTTC. It specifies CASSQAVDWEQYF. The V gene is TRBV7-4, the J gene TRBJ2-7; tentative D call: TRBD2 (5 bases). Trimming stripped 5 bases from V and 7 bases from J, with 15 bases between. CDR3 length: 13 amino acids. Per the germline V gene, CDR1 is SGHVT and CDR2 is SQSDAQ.

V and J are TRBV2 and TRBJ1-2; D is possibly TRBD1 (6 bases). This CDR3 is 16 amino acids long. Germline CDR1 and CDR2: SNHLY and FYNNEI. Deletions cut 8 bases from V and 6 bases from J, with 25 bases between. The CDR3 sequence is CASGNAGHPNRDGYTF. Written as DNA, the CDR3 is TGTGCCAGCGGGAATGCGGGACACCCAAACAGAGATGGCTACACCTTC.

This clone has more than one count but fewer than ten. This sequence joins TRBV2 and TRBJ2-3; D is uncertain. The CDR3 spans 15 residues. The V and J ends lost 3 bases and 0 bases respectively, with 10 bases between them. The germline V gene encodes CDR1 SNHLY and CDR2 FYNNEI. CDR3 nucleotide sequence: TGTGCCAGCAGTGACCCCGCGGATAGCACAGATACGCAGTATTTT. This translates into CASSDPADSTDTQYF. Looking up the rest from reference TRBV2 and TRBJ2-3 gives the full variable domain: EPEVTQTPSHQVTQMGQEVILRCVPISNHLYFYWYRQILGQKVEFLVSFYNNEISEKSEIFDDQFSVERPDGSNFTLKIRSTKLEDSAMYFCASSDPADSTDTQYFGPGTRLTVL.

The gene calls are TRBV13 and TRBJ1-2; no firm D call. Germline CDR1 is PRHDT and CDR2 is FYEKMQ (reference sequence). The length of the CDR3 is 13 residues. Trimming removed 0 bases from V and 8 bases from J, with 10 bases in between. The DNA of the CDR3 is TGTGCCAGCAGCTTAGGGGTGGGATCCGGCTACACCTTC. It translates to CASSLGVGSGYTF.

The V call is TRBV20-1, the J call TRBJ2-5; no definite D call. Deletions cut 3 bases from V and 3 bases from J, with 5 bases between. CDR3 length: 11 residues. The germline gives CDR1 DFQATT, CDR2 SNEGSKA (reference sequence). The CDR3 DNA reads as TGCAGTGCTAGTCCGAAAGAGACCCAGTACTTC. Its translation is CSASPKETQYF.

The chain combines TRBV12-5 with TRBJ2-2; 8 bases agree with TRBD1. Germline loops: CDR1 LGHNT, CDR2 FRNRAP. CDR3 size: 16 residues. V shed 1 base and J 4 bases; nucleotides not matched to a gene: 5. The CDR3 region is CASGLARDRLTGELFF. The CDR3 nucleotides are TGTGCTAGTGGTTTGGCCCGGGACAGGCTCACCGGGGAGCTGTTTTTT.

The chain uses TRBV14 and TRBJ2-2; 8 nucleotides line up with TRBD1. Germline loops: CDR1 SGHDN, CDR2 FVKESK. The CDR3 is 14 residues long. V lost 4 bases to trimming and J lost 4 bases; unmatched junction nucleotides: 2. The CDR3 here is CASSRTGGTGELFF. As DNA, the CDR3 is TGTGCCAGCAGCCGAACAGGGGGCACCGGGGAGCTGTTTTTT.

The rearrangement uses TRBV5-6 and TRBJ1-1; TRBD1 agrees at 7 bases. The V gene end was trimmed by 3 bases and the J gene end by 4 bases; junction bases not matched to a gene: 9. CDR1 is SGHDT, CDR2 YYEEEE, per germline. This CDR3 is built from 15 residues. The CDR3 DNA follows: TGTGCCAGCAGCTGGGGGAGGGGGCTCGGCACTGAAGCTTTCTTT. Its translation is CASSWGRGLGTEAFF.

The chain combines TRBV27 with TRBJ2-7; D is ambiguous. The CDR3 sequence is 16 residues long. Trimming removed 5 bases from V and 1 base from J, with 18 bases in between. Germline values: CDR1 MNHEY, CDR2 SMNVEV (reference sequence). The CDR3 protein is CASSGPGPPWSYEQYF. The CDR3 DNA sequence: TGTGCCAGCAGTGGTCCCGGGCCCCCCTGGTCCTACGAGCAGTACTTC.

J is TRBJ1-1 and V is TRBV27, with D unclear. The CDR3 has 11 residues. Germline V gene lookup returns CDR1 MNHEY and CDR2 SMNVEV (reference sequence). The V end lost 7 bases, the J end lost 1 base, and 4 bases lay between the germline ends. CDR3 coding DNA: TGTGCCAGCAAGGGGAACACTGAAGCTTTCTTT. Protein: CASKGNTEAFF.

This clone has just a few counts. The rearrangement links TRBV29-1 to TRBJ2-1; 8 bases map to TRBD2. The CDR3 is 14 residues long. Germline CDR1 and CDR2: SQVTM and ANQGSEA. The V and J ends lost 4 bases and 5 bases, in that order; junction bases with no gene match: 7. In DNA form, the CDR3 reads TGCAGCGTTGGACGGAGCGGGGGTAACAATGAGCAGTTCTTC. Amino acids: CSVGRSGGNNEQFF.

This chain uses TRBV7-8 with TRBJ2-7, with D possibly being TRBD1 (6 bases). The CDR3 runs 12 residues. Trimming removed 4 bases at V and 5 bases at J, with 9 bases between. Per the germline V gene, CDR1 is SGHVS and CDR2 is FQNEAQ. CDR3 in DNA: TGTGCCAGCAGCTCAGGGGTCCACGAGCAGTACTTC. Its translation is CASSSGVHEQYF.

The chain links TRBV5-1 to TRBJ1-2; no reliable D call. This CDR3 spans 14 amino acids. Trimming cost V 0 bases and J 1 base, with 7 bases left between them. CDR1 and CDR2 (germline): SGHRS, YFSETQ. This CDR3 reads CASSLATVNYGYTF. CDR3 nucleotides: TGCGCCAGCAGCTTGGCTACGGTTAACTATGGCTACACCTTC.

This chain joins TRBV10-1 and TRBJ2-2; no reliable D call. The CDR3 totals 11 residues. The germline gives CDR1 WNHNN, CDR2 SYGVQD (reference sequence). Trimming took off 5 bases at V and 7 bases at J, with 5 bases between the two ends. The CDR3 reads CASSPNGELFF. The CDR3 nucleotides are TGCGCCAGCAGTCCAAACGGGGAGCTGTTTTTT.

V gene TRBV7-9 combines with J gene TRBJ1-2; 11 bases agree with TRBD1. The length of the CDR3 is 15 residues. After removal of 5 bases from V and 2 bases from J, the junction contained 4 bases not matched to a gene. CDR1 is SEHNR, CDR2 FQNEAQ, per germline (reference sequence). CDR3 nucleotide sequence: TGTGCCAGCAGCCCTGGACAGGGGGCAAACTATGGCTACACCTTC. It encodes CASSPGQGANYGYTF. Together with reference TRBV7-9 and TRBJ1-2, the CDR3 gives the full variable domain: DTGVSQNPRHKITKRGQNVTFRCDPISEHNRLYWYRQTLGQGPEFLTYFQNEAQLEKSRLLSDRFSAERPKGSFSTLEIQRTEQGDSAMYLCASSPGQGANYGYTFGSGTRLTVV.

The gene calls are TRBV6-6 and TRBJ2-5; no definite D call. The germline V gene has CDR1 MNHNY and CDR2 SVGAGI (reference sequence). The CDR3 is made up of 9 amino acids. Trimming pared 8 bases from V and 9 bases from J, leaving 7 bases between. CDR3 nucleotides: TGTGCCAGCGGAGCCCCCCAGTACTTC. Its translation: CASGAPQYF.

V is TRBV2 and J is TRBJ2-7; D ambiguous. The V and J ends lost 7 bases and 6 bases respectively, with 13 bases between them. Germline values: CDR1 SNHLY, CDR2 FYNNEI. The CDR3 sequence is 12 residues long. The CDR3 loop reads CASMDERSEQYF. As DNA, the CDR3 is TGTGCCAGCATGGACGAGCGTTCCGAGCAGTACTTC.

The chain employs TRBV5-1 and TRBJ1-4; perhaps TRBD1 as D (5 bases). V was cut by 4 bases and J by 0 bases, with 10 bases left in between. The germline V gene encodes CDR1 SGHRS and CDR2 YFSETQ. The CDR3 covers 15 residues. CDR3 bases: TGCGCCAGCAGCCCCTGGACATCAACTAATGAAAAACTGTTTTTT. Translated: CASSPWTSTNEKLFF.

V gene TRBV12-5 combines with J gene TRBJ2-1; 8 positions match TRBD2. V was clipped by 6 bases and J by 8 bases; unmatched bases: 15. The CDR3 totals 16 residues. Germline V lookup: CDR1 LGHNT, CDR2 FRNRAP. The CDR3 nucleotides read TGTGCTAGTGGGCCGGCGTCCGGGGGGGAGGCCGATGAGCAGTTCTTC. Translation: CASGPASGGEADEQFF.

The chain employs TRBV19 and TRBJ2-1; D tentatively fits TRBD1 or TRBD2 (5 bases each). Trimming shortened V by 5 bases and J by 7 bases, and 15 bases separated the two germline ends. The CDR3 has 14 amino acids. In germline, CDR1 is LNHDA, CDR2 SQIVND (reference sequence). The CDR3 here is CASSSQGVVNEQFF. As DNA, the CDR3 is TGTGCCAGTAGTTCCCAGGGAGTGGTGAATGAGCAGTTCTTC.